This TCR beta chain was captured in a study of naive and memory T cell subsets. Study results and limitations: A clonotype means one alpha or beta sequence, not an alpha/beta pair. Possibly reflecting memory cells re-expressing CD45RA, a few larger clonotypes occurred in naive repertoires, especially CD8.

This clonotype was observed a handful of times. The antigen is not known. V shed 1 base, J shed 1 base, and the junction held 6 bases outside the gene matches. CDR3 size: 16 residues. Both TRBC1 and TRBC2 were covered by a beta constant-region primer of two equimolar oligonucleotides. A single record per CDR3 protein comes from TCRdb applying MiXCR to the UMI-ligation and nested PCR reads. Of some 150,000 distinct CDR3 sequences in the sample, approximately 17% were seen once. V gene TRBV12-3 or TRBV12-4 combines with J gene TRBJ2-7, with 8 bases lining up with TRBD2. The clonotype was recovered from a human donor in good health. Input material: naive CD4+ T cells from blood. The DNA of the CDR3 is TGTGCCAGCAGTTTAGGAAGCGGGAGACTTTCCTACGAGCAGTACTTC. Translated: CASSLGSGRLSYEQYF.